Listed below are T cell receptor beta chains from one sample, sequenced in a study of T cell changes during pregnancy in multiple sclerosis. Assay: immunoSEQ multiplex PCR; the TCRdb copy retains only in-frame clones and omits some. The sample shows over 60,000 clones, roughly nine tenths of them seen only once. The sample in question was peripheral blood, obtained in the third trimester of pregnancy. The receptor set was obtained from a female donor in good health, enrolled as a control in a pregnancy study. Both conserved end residues are trimmed from each CDR3. The order of the fields is V gene, J gene, CDR3 protein.

TRBV6-6	TRBJ2-7	ASLRGAGVDEQY
TRBV27	TRBJ1-1	ASGFPRPGAF
TRBV11-2	TRBJ2-7	ASSQGRGRGYEQY
TRBV5-4	TRBJ2-7	ASSPDRNEQY
TRBV2	TRBJ1-1	ASRRDSRDTEAF
TRBV28	TRBJ2-4	ASSEAGLGDIQY
TRBV9	TRBJ1-6	ASSYSPEGWNSPLH
TRBV20-1	TRBJ2-7	SARGQAEQY
TRBV5-8	TRBJ2-2	ASSLVSFSANTGELF
TRBV6-6	TRBJ2-7	ASSYPGGSGPEQY
TRBV19	TRBJ1-2	ASSIGMTGLGYT
TRBV18	TRBJ2-3	ASSPSGRDTQY
TRBV19	TRBJ2-4	ASSIASGIQY
TRBV4-2	TRBJ1-1	ASSQEDTDLQAF
TRBV28	TRBJ1-6	ASNALGTGGNSPLH
TRBV28	TRBJ2-7	ASSLAPRDEQY
TRBV2	TRBJ1-3	ASSGQGAGNTIY
TRBV10-2	TRBJ2-3	ASSTDSPDTQY
TRBV7-2	TRBJ1-5	ASSLDRGKQPQH
TRBV5-4	TRBJ1-2	ASRVGGGNYGYT
TRBV27	TRBJ1-6	ASSLEYNSPLH
TRBV6-5	TRBJ1-1	ASSLILNTEAF
TRBV12-5	TRBJ2-7	ASSRQTILFEKQY
TRBV7-8	TRBJ1-1	ASSLSGTGRGTEAF
TRBV20-1	TRBJ2-3	SAQSRTQY
TRBV13	TRBJ1-2	ASSLGTKGYT